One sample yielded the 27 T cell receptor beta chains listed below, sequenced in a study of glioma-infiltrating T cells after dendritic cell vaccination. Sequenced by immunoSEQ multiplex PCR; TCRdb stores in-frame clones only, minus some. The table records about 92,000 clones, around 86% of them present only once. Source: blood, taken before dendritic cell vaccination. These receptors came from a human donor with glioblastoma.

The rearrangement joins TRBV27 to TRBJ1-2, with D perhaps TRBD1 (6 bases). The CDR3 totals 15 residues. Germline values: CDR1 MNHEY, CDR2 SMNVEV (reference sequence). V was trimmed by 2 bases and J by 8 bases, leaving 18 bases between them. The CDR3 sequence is CASSLLGGGGRGYTF. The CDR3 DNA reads TGTGCCAGCAGTTTACTTGGGGGCGGGGGTCGCGGCTACACCTTC.

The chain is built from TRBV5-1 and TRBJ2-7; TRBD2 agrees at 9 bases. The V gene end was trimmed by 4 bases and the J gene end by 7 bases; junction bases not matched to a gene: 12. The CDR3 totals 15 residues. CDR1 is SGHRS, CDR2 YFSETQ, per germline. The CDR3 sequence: CASSPRTGGGGEQYF. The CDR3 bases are TGCGCCAGCAGCCCACGGACAGGCGGGGGGGGTGAGCAGTACTTC.

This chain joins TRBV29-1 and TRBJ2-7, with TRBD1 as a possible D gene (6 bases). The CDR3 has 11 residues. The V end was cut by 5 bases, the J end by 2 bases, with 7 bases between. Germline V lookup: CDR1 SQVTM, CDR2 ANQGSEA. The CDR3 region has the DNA TGCAGCGTTTCAGGGGCCTACGAGCAGTACTTC. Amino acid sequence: CSVSGAYEQYF.

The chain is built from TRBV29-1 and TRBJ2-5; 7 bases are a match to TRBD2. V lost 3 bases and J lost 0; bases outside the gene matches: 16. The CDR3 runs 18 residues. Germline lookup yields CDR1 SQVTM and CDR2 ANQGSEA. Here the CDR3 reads CSVDLPITGGRHQETQYF. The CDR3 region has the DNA TGCAGCGTTGATCTCCCCATAACCGGGGGGAGACACCAAGAGACCCAGTACTTC.

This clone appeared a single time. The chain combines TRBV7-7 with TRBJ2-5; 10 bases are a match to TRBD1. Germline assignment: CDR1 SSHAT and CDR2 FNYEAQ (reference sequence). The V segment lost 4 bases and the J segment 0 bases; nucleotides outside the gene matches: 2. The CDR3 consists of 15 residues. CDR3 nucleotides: TGTGCCAGCAGCTGGGGGACAGGGGACCAAGAGACCCAGTACTTC. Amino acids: CASSWGTGDQETQYF.

The CDR3 loop is CASRAWSSYNEQFF. The CDR3 DNA follows: TGTGCCAGCCGAGCCTGGAGCTCCTACAATGAGCAGTTCTTC. V is TRBV28 and J is TRBJ2-1; D is unresolved. Trimming left V 8 bases short and J 0 bases short, with 11 bases between. This CDR3 is built from 14 residues. Germline CDR1 MDHEN, CDR2 SYDVKM.

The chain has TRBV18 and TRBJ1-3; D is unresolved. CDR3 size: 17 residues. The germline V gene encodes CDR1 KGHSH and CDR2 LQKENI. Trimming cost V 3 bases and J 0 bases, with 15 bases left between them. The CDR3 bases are TGTGCCAGCTCACCTACGGGTCTGCCAGCCTCTGGAAACACCATATATTTT. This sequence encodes CASSPTGLPASGNTIYF.

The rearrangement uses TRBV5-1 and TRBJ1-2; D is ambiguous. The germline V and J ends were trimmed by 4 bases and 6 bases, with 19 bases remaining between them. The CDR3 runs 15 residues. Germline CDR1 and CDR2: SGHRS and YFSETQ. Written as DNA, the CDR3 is TGCGCCAGCAGCAGGCGGGGAGAGGGCCTGGATGGCTACACCTTC. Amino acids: CASSRRGEGLDGYTF.

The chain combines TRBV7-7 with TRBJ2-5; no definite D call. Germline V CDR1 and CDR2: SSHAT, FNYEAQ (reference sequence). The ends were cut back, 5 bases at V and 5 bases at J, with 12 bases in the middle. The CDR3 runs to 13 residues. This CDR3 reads CASSQTFRETQYF. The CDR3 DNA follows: TGTGCCAGCAGCCAGACATTTCGCGAGACCCAGTACTTC.

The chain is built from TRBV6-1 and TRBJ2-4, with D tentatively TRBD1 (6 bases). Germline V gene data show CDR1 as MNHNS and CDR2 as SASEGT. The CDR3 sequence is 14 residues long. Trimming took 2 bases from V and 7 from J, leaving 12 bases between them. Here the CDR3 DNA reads TGTGCCAGCAGTGAAAAAGGGGGTGGGAACATTCAGTACTTC. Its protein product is CASSEKGGGNIQYF.

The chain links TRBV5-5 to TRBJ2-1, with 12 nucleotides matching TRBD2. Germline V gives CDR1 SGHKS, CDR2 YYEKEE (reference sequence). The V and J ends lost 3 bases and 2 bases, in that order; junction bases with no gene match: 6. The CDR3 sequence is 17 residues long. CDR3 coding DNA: TGTGCCAGCAGCTCAACGCCTAGCGGGAGGGCCTACAATGAGCAGTTCTTC. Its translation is CASSSTPSGRAYNEQFF. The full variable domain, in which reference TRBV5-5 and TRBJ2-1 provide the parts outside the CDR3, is DAGVTQSPTHLIKTRGQQVTLRCSPISGHKSVSWYQQVLGQGPQFIFQYYEKEERGRGNFPDRFSARQFPNYSSELNVNALLLGDSALYLCASSSTPSGRAYNEQFFGPGTRLTVL.

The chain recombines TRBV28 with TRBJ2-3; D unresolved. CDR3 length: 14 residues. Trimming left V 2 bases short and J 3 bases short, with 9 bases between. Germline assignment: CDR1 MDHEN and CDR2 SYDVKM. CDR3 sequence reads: CASSLAGSTDTQYF. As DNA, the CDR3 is TGTGCCAGCAGTTTAGCAGGTAGTACAGATACGCAGTATTTT.

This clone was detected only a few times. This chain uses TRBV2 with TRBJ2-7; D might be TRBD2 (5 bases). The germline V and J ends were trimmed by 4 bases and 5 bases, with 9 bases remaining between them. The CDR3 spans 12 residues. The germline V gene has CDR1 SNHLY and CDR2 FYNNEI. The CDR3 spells CASSGREHEQYF. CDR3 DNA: TGTGCCAGCAGTGGCCGGGAACACGAGCAGTACTTC.

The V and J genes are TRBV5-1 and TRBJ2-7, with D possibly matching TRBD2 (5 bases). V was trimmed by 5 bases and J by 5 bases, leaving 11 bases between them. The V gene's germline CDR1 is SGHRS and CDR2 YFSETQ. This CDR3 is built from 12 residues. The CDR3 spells CASSQKRHEQYF. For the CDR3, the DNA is TGCGCCAGCAGTCAAAAGCGGCACGAGCAGTACTTC.

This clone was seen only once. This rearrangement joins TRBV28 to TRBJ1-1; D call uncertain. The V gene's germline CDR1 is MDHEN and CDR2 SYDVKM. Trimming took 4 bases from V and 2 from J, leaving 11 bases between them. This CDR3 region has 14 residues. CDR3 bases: TGTGCCAGCAGTTCAAGAGGGATTAACACTGAAGCTTTCTTT. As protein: CASSSRGINTEAFF. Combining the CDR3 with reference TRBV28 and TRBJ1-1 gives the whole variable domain DVKVTQSSRYLVKRTGEKVFLECVQDMDHENMFWYRQDPGLGLRLIYFSYDVKMKEKGDIPEGYSVSREKKERFSLILESASTNQTSMYLCASSSRGINTEAFFGQGTRLTVV.

The CDR3 DNA is TGTGCCAGCAGCAAACTTCCCCCGGGACTAGCGGGATTTTTTTTGCGCAATGAGCAGTTCTTC. It is translated as CASSKLPPGLAGFFLRNEQFF. The V call is TRBV21-1, the J call TRBJ2-1; the table gives TRBD2 as D, unverified against the DNA. TRBV21-1 is listed as a pseudogene. This CDR3 contains 21 residues.

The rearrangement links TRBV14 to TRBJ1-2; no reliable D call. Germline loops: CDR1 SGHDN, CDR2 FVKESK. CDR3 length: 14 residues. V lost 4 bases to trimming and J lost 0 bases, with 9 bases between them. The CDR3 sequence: CASSPHLANYGYTF. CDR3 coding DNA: TGTGCCAGCAGCCCACACCTCGCTAACTATGGCTACACCTTC.

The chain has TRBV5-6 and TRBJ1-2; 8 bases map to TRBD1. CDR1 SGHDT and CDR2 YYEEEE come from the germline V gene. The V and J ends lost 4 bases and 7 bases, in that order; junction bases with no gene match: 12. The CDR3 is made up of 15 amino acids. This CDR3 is CASSRTGPKMGGYTF. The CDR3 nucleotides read TGTGCCAGCAGCAGGACAGGGCCTAAGATGGGTGGCTACACCTTC.

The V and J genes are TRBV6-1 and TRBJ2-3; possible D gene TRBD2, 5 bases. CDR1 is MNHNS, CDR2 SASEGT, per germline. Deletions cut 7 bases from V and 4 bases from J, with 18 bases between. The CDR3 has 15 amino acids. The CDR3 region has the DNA TGTGCCAGCATGGGGAGAGGGAGTAGCCCAGATACGCAGTATTTT. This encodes CASMGRGSSPDTQYF.

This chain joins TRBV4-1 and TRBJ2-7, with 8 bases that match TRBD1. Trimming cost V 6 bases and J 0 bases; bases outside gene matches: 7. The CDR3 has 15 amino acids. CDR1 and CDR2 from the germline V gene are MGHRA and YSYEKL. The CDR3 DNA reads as TGCGCCAGCAGTCCTCGGACAGGGAACTCCTACGAGCAGTACTTC. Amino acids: CASSPRTGNSYEQYF.

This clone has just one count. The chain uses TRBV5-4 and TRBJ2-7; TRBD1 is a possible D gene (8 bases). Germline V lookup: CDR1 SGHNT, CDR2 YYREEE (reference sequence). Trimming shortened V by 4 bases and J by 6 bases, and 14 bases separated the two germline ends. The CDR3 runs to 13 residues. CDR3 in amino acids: CASSVQGGVEQYF. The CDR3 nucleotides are TGTGCCAGCAGCGTACAGGGGGGGGTCGAGCAGTACTTC.

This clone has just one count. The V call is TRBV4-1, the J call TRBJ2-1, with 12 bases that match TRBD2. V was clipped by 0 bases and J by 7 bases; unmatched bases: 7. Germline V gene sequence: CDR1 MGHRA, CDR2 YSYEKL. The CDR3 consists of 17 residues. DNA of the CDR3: TGCGCCAGCAGCCAAGATCCTAGCGGGAGGGCCGGGAATGAGCAGTTCTTC. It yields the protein CASSQDPSGRAGNEQFF.

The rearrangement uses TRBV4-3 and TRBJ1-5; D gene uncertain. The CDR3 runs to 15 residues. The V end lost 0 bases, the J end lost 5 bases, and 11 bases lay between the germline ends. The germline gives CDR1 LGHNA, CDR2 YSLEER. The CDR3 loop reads CASSQERGYDQPQHF. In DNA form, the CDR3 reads TGCGCCAGCAGCCAAGAGCGAGGATATGATCAGCCCCAGCATTTT.

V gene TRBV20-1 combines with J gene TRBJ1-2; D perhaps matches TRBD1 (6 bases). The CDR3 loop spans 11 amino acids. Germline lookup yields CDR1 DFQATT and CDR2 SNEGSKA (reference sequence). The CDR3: CSYTGSNGYTF. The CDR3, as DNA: TGCAGCTATACAGGGAGTAATGGCTACACCTTC.

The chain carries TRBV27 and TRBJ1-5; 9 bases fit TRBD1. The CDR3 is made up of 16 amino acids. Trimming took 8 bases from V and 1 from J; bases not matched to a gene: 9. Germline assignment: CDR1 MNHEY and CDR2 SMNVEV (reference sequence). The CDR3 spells CASRSRDRESNQPQHF. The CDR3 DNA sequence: TGTGCCAGCCGTTCCCGGGACAGGGAAAGCAATCAGCCCCAGCATTTT.

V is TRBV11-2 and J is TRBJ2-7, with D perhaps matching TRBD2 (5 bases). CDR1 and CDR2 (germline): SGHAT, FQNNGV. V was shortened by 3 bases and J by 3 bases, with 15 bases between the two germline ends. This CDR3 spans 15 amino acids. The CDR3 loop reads CASSLAEGGVYEQYF. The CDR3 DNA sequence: TGTGCCAGCAGCTTGGCAGAGGGTGGAGTCTACGAGCAGTACTTC.

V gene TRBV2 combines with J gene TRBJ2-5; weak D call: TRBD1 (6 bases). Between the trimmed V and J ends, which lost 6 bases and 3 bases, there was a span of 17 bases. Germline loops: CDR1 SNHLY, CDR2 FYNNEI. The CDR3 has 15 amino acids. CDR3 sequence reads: CASSSIRGKEETQYF. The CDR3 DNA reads TGTGCCAGCAGCTCGATCAGGGGCAAAGAAGAGACCCAGTACTTC.